Following are 8 T cell receptor beta chains from one sample sequenced in a study of cytomegalovirus exposure and HLA in healthy donors. The PCR contained 60 Vbeta and 13 Jbeta primers. Sequenced by immunoSEQ multiplex PCR; TCRdb stores in-frame clones only, minus some. The sample holds some 97,000 clones, about three quarters seen once. The sample taken for sequencing was PBMCs. These receptors all stem from a male donor in good health and CMV-seropositive.

The CDR3, as DNA: TGTGCCAGCAGCTTGGGTCCGGGGGGCAATCAGCCCCAGCATTTT. The encoded protein is CASSLGPGGNQPQHF. This chain uses TRBV7-9 with TRBJ1-5; TRBD1 is a possible D gene (5 bases). The ends were cut back, 3 bases at V and 2 bases at J, with 11 bases in the middle. Germline V gene data show CDR1 as SEHNR and CDR2 as FQNEAQ (reference sequence). There are 15 residues in the CDR3.

This clone was counted a few times. CDR3 nucleotides: TGCGCCAGCGGCGGCGGGGACTTCTACAATGAGCAGTTCTTC. Its protein is CASGGGDFYNEQFF. The chain couples TRBV4-1 to TRBJ2-1, with D tentatively TRBD2 (6 bases). V dropped 8 bases and J dropped 3 bases, with 14 bases sitting between them. The germline CDR1 and CDR2 sequences are MGHRA and YSYEKL. The CDR3 sequence is 14 residues long.

This chain connects TRBV27 to TRBJ2-7; possibly TRBD1 for D (5 bases). Trimming removed 11 bases at V and 3 bases at J, with 14 bases between. This CDR3 has 12 residues. From germline, CDR1 is MNHEY and CDR2 SMNVEV (reference sequence). CDR3 sequence reads: CASSPGLYEQYF. CDR3 nucleotide sequence: TGTGCCTCCTCCCCAGGGCTCTACGAGCAGTACTTC.

This chain uses TRBV5-1 with TRBJ2-3; 12 bases are shared with TRBD2. Germline-derived CDR1 and CDR2 are SGHRS and YFSETQ. CDR3 length equals 16 residues. Losses at the gene ends were 4 bases for V and 3 bases for J; bases not matched to a gene: 6. This chain's CDR3 is CASSPRTSGVTDTQYF. For the CDR3, the DNA is TGCGCCAGCAGCCCCCGGACTAGCGGGGTTACAGATACGCAGTATTTT.

The J gene is TRBJ1-5, the V gene TRBV28; 7 positions match TRBD1. Germline loops: CDR1 MDHEN, CDR2 SYDVKM. This CDR3 is 17 amino acids long. V was pared by 6 bases and J by 0 bases, with 11 bases of the junction left unmatched. In DNA form, the CDR3 reads TGTGCCAGCAGATCCGAAACAGGGGCCCTTAGCAATCAGCCCCAGCATTTT. It encodes CASRSETGALSNQPQHF.

The J gene is TRBJ2-5, the V gene TRBV5-1, with 8 bases aligning to TRBD2. This CDR3 region has 14 residues. Germline CDR1 is SGHRS and CDR2 is YFSETQ. The junction had 5 bases not matched to a gene; V was cut back by 2 bases and J by 5 bases. As DNA, the CDR3 is TGCGCCAGCAGCTTTGGGACTAGTGAGGAGACCCAGTACTTC. Translated, it gives CASSFGTSEETQYF.

This sequence joins TRBV7-9 and TRBJ1-2, with a weak D call TRBD1 (6 bases). Germline-derived CDR1 and CDR2 are SEHNR and FQNEAQ (reference sequence). The CDR3 length is 13 residues. V lost 2 bases, J lost 6 bases, and 10 bases lay in between. As DNA, the CDR3 is TGTGCCAGCAGCTTACAGGCAGGGGATGGCTACACCTTC. Its translation is CASSLQAGDGYTF.

This clone was observed a single time. The rearrangement joins TRBV2 to TRBJ2-3, with D possibly being TRBD2 (6 bases). This CDR3 comprises 15 residues. V was pared by 8 bases and J by 5 bases, with 20 bases between. The germline V gene encodes CDR1 SNHLY and CDR2 FYNNEI. The CDR3 sequence is CASCLLGLARDTQYF. As DNA, the CDR3 is TGTGCCAGCTGCCTACTAGGGCTAGCGAGAGATACGCAGTATTTT. The complete variable domain, with remaining parts taken from reference TRBV2 and TRBJ2-3, reads EPEVTQTPSHQVTQMGQEVILRCVPISNHLYFYWYRQILGQKVEFLVSFYNNEISEKSEIFDDQFSVERPDGSNFTLKIRSTKLEDSAMYFCASCLLGLARDTQYFGPGTRLTVL.